This passage covers 21 T cell receptor beta chains from one sample sequenced in a study of blood T cell repertoires in COVID-19. Generated by immunoSEQ multiplex PCR, the TCRdb table keeps only in-frame clones and is missing some. The sample shows roughly 260,000 clones, about 87% of them seen only once. Sequenced: peripheral blood. The receptors originated from a man aged 60 to 69 who had recovered from COVID-19.

The chain combines TRBV12-3 or TRBV12-4 with TRBJ1-1; 7 bases are a match to TRBD1. CDR3 length equals 13 residues. The J segment lost 7 bases and the V segment lost 7 bases, leaving 9 bases of the junction unmatched. CDR3 nucleotide sequence: TGTGCCAGCACCCCGAACCCAGGGGGTGAAGCTTTCTTT. As protein: CASTPNPGGEAFF.

The rearrangement uses TRBV19 and TRBJ1-2; tentative D call: TRBD1 (6 bases). Germline assignment: CDR1 LNHDA and CDR2 SQIVND (reference sequence). V was pared by 2 bases and J by 0 bases, with 10 bases between. The CDR3 totals 15 residues. The CDR3 coding sequence is TGTGCCAGTAGTATATGGGACAAGTCTAACTATGGCTACACCTTC. Translation: CASSIWDKSNYGYTF. Variable domain in full (rest from reference TRBV19 and TRBJ1-2): DGGITQSPKYLFRKEGQNVTLSCEQNLNHDAMYWYRQDPGQGLRLIYYSQIVNDFQKGDIAEGYSVSREKKESFPLTVTSAQKNPTAFYLCASSIWDKSNYGYTFGSGTRLTVV.

J is TRBJ2-7 and V is TRBV19; D gene uncertain. Trimming shortened V by 5 bases and J by 6 bases, and 11 bases separated the two germline ends. The CDR3 is made up of 12 amino acids. Germline CDR1 is LNHDA and CDR2 is SQIVND (reference sequence). Written as DNA, the CDR3 is TGTGCCAGTAGTCTGCTAGTAGGCGAGCAGTACTTC. Protein product: CASSLLVGEQYF. The variable domain in full, with the rest retrieved from reference TRBV19 and TRBJ2-7, is DGGITQSPKYLFRKEGQNVTLSCEQNLNHDAMYWYRQDPGQGLRLIYYSQIVNDFQKGDIAEGYSVSREKKESFPLTVTSAQKNPTAFYLCASSLLVGEQYFGPGTRLTVT.

The chain uses TRBV3-1 (or the pseudogene TRBV3-2) and TRBJ2-1; 9 bases are shared with TRBD2. The CDR3 is 18 amino acids. CDR1 LGHDT and CDR2 YNNKEL come from the germline V gene (reference sequence). The V segment lost 1 base and the J segment 9 bases; nucleotides outside the gene matches: 16. In DNA form, the CDR3 reads TGTGCCAGCAGCCAAGCCCTCGGCGGCGGGGGGGCTGGAGGTGAGCAGTTCTTC. Translating gives CASSQALGGGGAGGEQFF.

The V gene is TRBV19, the J gene TRBJ1-4; tentative D call: TRBD1 (5 bases). The CDR3 extends over 16 amino acids. Per germline, CDR1 LNHDA and CDR2 SQIVND (reference sequence). The V and J ends lost 4 bases and 5 bases respectively, with 17 bases between them. CDR3 nucleotides: TGTGCCAGTAGTAAGGCCTACAGGAATGGGAATGAAAAACTGTTTTTT. Translating it yields CASSKAYRNGNEKLFF.

This chain joins TRBV20-1 and TRBJ1-3; no clear D. The CDR3 extends over 11 amino acids. Trimming shortened V by 6 bases and J by 4 bases, and 7 bases separated the two germline ends. Germline CDR1 reads DFQATT; CDR2 reads SNEGSKA (reference sequence). The CDR3, as DNA: TGCAGTGCAAGATCAGGAAACACCATATATTTT. Its translation: CSARSGNTIYF.

V gene TRBV10-1 combines with J gene TRBJ2-5, with TRBD2 matching over 11 bases. The CDR3 has 15 residues. Germline loops: CDR1 WNHNN, CDR2 SYGVQD (reference sequence). After removal of 3 bases from V and 5 bases from J, the junction contained 5 bases not matched to a gene. CDR3 DNA sequence: TGCGCCAGCAGTGATGCTAGCGGGGGGCGGGAGACCCAGTACTTC. This translates into CASSDASGGRETQYF.

This clone was picked up one time. The V gene is TRBV5-6, the J gene TRBJ2-4; TRBD1 is a possible D gene (6 bases). The germline V and J ends were trimmed by 3 bases and 1 base, with 11 bases remaining between them. Germline V CDR1 and CDR2: SGHDT, YYEEEE. There are 15 residues in the CDR3. The CDR3: CASSSRGFAKNIQYF. The CDR3 DNA is TGTGCCAGCAGCTCCAGGGGATTTGCCAAAAACATTCAGTACTTC.

V usage is TRBV30 and J usage is TRBJ1-2; maybe TRBD1 (6 bases). The V gene's germline CDR1 is GTSNPN and CDR2 SVGIG (reference sequence). CDR3 length: 15 residues. V lost 2 bases, J lost 4 bases, and 17 bases lay in between. The CDR3 sequence: CAWSPRAGESYGYTF. Here the CDR3 DNA reads TGTGCCTGGAGTCCCCGTGCAGGGGAGTCCTATGGCTACACCTTC. Complete variable domain (other parts from reference TRBV30 and TRBJ1-2): SQTIHQWPATLVQPVGSPLSLECTVEGTSNPNLYWYRQAAGRGLQLLFYSVGIGQISSEVPQNLSASRPQDRQFILSSKKLLLSDSGFYLCAWSPRAGESYGYTFGSGTRLTVV.

DNA of the CDR3: TGCAGCGTAGAGAGGACCGGGGGGGGCACTGAAGCTTTCTTT. As protein: CSVERTGGGTEAFF. The chain links TRBV29-1 to TRBJ1-1; a possible D gene is TRBD1 (5 bases). V dropped 6 bases and J dropped 4 bases, with 18 bases sitting between them. The germline CDR1 and CDR2 sequences are SQVTM and ANQGSEA. This CDR3 spans 14 amino acids.

V usage is TRBV4-1 and J usage is TRBJ1-4; D not resolved. Per germline, CDR1 MGHRA and CDR2 YSYEKL. This CDR3 contains 18 residues. Trimming cost V 4 bases and J 5 bases, with 23 bases left between them. This CDR3 reads CASSPPPGPPPRNEKLFF. DNA of the CDR3: TGCGCCAGCAGCCCCCCTCCGGGTCCCCCGCCGCGGAATGAAAAACTGTTTTTT.

The gene calls are TRBV19 and TRBJ2-7, with 9 bases aligning to TRBD1. J lost 4 bases, V lost 1 base, and 5 bases had no gene match. The CDR3 extends over 15 amino acids. Per the germline V gene, CDR1 is LNHDA and CDR2 is SQIVND (reference sequence). The CDR3 here is CASSIARDRAYEQYF. CDR3 nucleotide sequence: TGTGCCAGTAGTATAGCTCGGGACAGGGCGTACGAGCAGTACTTC.

V usage is TRBV11-3 and J usage is TRBJ2-7, with 11 bases that match TRBD2. This CDR3 is 15 amino acids long. V lost 5 bases to trimming and J lost 7 bases; unmatched junction nucleotides: 10. Germline V gene sequence: CDR1 SGHNT, CDR2 YENEEA. CDR3 bases: TGTGCCAGCAGCCGAACTAGCGGGGGAACTATAGAGCAGTACTTC. Its protein product is CASSRTSGGTIEQYF. Together with reference TRBV11-3 and TRBJ2-7, the CDR3 gives the full variable domain: EAGVVQSPRYKIIEKKQPVAFWCNPISGHNTLYWYLQNLGQGPELLIRYENEEAVDDSQLPKDRFSAERLKGVDSTLKIQPAELGDSAVYLCASSRTSGGTIEQYFGPGTRLTVT.

The chain carries TRBV13 and TRBJ2-5; a weak D match, TRBD2 (7 bases). Trimming stripped 5 bases from V and 1 base from J, with 11 bases between. The CDR3 loop spans 14 amino acids. Germline loops: CDR1 PRHDT, CDR2 FYEKMQ (reference sequence). CDR3 protein: CASSVGGLQETQYF. The CDR3 bases are TGTGCCAGCAGCGTCGGGGGGCTCCAAGAGACCCAGTACTTC.

In DNA, the CDR3 is TGTGCCAGCAGCTCTAGAGTCCAGGGAAGATCGGAAAAACTGTTTTTT. Its protein product is CASSSRVQGRSEKLFF. The chain is built from TRBV7-2 and TRBJ1-4; possibly TRBD1 for D (5 bases). The CDR3 totals 16 residues. Germline CDR1 reads SGHTA; CDR2 reads FQGNSA. With 4 bases removed from V and 8 bases from J, the gap between germline ends came to 20 bases. Full variable domain (remainder filled in from reference TRBV7-2 and TRBJ1-4): GAGVSQSPSNKVTEKGKDVELRCDPISGHTALYWYRQSLGQGLEFLIYFQGNSAPDKSGLPSDRFSAERTGGSVSTLTIQRTQQEDSAVYLCASSSRVQGRSEKLFFGSGTQLSVL.

The chain joins TRBV9 to TRBJ2-7, with 7 bases fitting TRBD1. Germline values: CDR1 SGDLS, CDR2 YYNGEE. The ends lost 0 bases at V and 0 bases at J; junction bases unmatched: 3. CDR3 length equals 15 residues. The CDR3 reads CASSVGGGRSYEQYF. The CDR3 DNA sequence: TGTGCCAGCAGCGTAGGAGGGGGCCGCTCCTACGAGCAGTACTTC.

This clone came up a few times. The J gene is TRBJ1-5, the V gene TRBV4-2; D is uncertain. The CDR3 is 15 amino acids. Trimming pared 4 bases from V and 3 bases from J, leaving 13 bases between. From germline, CDR1 is LGHNA and CDR2 YNFKEQ. The CDR3 loop is CASSRSPEPNQPQHF. CDR3 in DNA: TGTGCCAGCAGCCGGTCCCCAGAACCCAATCAGCCCCAGCATTTT.

The chain combines TRBV18 with TRBJ1-1; D is unclear. The CDR3 totals 15 residues. Deletions cut 3 bases from V and 5 bases from J, with 16 bases between. Germline V CDR1 and CDR2: KGHSH, LQKENI. In nucleotides, the CDR3 is TGTGCCAGCTCACCCGCCAGAGTCGGAGGAACTGAAGCTTTCTTT. Protein product: CASSPARVGGTEAFF.

The genes are TRBV24-1 and TRBJ1-2; 8 nucleotides agree with TRBD1. From germline, CDR1 is KGHDR and CDR2 SFDVKD. This CDR3 region has 14 residues. V lost 1 base, J lost 6 bases, and 3 bases stayed unmatched. The CDR3: CATSDFGQGDGYTF. For the CDR3, the DNA is TGTGCCACCAGTGATTTCGGACAGGGCGATGGCTACACCTTC.

J is TRBJ2-7 and V is TRBV18; 8 nucleotides align to TRBD2. This CDR3 has 14 amino acids. V lost 6 bases, J lost 3 bases, and 7 bases stayed unmatched. Per germline, CDR1 KGHSH and CDR2 LQKENI. Written as DNA, the CDR3 is TGTGCCAGCTCCCCCGGGGGGGGGTACTACGAGCAGTACTTC. Translating it yields CASSPGGGYYEQYF.

The chain carries TRBV5-1 and TRBJ2-1; 10 nucleotides line up with TRBD2. Germline CDR1 is SGHRS and CDR2 is YFSETQ. V lost 0 bases, J lost 4 bases, and 10 bases stayed unmatched. This CDR3 has 18 residues. The CDR3 coding sequence is TGCGCCAGCAGCTTGGAGAGCGGGAGGGCGAGGGTATACAATGAGCAGTTCTTC. Its translation is CASSLESGRARVYNEQFF.